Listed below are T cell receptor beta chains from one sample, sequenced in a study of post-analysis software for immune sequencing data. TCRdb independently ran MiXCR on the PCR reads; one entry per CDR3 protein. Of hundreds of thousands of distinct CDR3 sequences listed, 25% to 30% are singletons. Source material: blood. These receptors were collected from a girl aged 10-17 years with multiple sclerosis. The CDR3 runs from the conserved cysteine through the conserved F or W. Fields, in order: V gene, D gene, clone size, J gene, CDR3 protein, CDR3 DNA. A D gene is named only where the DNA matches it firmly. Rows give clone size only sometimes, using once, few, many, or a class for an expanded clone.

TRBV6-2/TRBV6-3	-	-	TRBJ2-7	CGSTQGVPYEQYF	TGTGGCAGCACCCAAGGCGTCCCCTACGAGCAGTACTTC
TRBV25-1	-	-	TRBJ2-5	CASSVGAGGLETQYF	TGTGCCAGCAGTGTGGGCGCAGGGGGACTAGAGACCCAGTACTTC
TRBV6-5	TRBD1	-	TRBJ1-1	CATTRRTGVMNTEAFF	TGTGCCACCACCCGCCGGACAGGAGTTATGAACACTGAAGCTTTCTTT
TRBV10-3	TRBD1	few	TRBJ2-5	CAIRQTGGEETQYF	TGTGCCATCAGACAAACAGGGGGCGAAGAGACCCAGTACTTC
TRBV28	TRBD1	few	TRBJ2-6	CASSRRRGGYSGANVLTF	TGTGCCAGCAGCCGCCGGAGAGGGGGCTACTCTGGGGCCAACGTCCTGACTTTC
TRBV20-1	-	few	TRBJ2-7	CSASNPARTSYEQYF	TGCAGTGCTAGTAATCCGGCCCGGACGTCCTACGAGCAGTACTTC
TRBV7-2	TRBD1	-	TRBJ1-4	CASSPRQGFEEKLFF	TGTGCCAGCAGCCCTAGACAGGGGTTTGAGGAAAAACTGTTTTTT
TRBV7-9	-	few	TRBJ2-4	CASSFIPGDSRTSSQNIQYF	TGTGCCAGCAGCTTTATCCCAGGAGACAGCCGAACAAGCAGCCAAAACATTCAGTACTTC
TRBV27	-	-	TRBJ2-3	CASTRGGFTDTQYF	TGTGCCAGCACCCGCGGGGGCTTCACAGATACGCAGTATTTT
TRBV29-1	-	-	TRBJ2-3	CSGSLCQADTQYF	TGCAGCGGATCCTTGTGTCAGGCAGATACGCAGTATTTT
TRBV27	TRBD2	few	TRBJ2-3	CASSSTSGSADTQYF	TGTGCCAGCAGTTCCACTAGCGGGAGCGCAGATACGCAGTATTTT
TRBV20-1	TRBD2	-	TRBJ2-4	CSARDGTSGSGVQYF	TGCAGTGCTAGAGATGGGACTAGCGGGAGTGGAGTGCAGTACTTC
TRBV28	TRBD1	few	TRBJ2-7	CASLGATGTYEQYF	TGTGCCAGCCTCGGGGCGACAGGGACCTACGAGCAGTACTTC
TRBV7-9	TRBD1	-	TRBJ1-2	CASSGGTGDPDYGYTF	TGTGCCAGCAGCGGCGGGACAGGGGACCCGGACTATGGCTACACCTTC
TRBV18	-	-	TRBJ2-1	CASSPGGAGKNEQFF	TGTGCCAGCTCACCAGGGGGTGCGGGCAAGAATGAGCAGTTCTTC
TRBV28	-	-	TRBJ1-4	CASGSGTPGTPNEKLFF	TGTGCCAGCGGATCAGGAACCCCCGGGACGCCGAATGAAAAACTGTTTTTT
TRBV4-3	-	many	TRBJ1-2	CASSQDRSSANYGYTF	TGCGCCAGCAGCCAAGATCGGTCGTCGGCTAACTATGGCTACACCTTC
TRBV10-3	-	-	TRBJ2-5	CAISDNSEQYF	TGTGCCATCAGTGACAACAGTGAGCAGTACTTC
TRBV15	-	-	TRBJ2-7	CATSRGTSYEQYF	TGTGCCACCAGCAGAGGTACATCCTACGAGCAGTACTTC
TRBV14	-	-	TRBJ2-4	CASSQDGVKKNIQYF	TGTGCCAGCAGCCAAGATGGGGTCAAAAAAAACATTCAGTACTTC
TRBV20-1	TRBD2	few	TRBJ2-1	CSARPLAGGVNEQFF	TGCAGTGCTAGACCTCTAGCGGGGGGGGTGAATGAGCAGTTCTTC
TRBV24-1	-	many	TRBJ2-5	CATSDLRETQYF	TGTGCCACCTCGGATTTACGGGAGACCCAGTACTTC
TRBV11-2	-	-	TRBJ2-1	CASRRTGTEQFF	TGTGCCAGCAGGCGAACAGGGACTGAGCAGTTCTTC
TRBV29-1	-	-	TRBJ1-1	CSGSRGGNTEAFF	TGCAGCGGCTCCCGGGGGGGGAACACTGAAGCTTTCTTT
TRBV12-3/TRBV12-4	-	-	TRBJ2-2	CASSFGGTANTGELFF	TGTGCCAGCAGTTTCGGAGGGACAGCCAACACCGGGGAGCTGTTTTTT
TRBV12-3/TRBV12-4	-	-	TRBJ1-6	CASSPTGGGYNSPLHF	TGTGCCAGCAGTCCGACAGGTGGGGGATATAATTCACCCCTCCACTTT
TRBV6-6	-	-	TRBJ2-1	CASTHPQAGLFNEQFF	TGTGCCAGCACTCACCCCCAAGCGGGCCTGTTCAATGAGCAGTTCTTC
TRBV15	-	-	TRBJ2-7	CATSRDRANYEQYF	TGTGCCACCAGCAGAGACAGGGCAAATTACGAGCAGTACTTC
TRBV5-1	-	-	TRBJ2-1	CASRLTIYNEQFF	TGCGCCAGCAGACTGACGATCTACAATGAGCAGTTCTTC
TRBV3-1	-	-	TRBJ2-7	CASSQEVIAAYEQYF	TGTGCCAGCAGCCAAGAGGTAATAGCGGCGTACGAGCAGTACTTC
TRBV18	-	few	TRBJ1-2	CASSQEYGYTF	TGTGCCAGCTCACAGGAATATGGCTACACCTTC
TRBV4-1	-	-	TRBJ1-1	CASSQRYDTEAFF	TGCGCCAGCAGCCAAAGGTACGACACTGAAGCTTTCTTT
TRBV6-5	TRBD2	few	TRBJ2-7	CASRNGGGSHEQYF	TGTGCCAGCAGAAACGGGGGGGGATCCCACGAGCAGTACTTC
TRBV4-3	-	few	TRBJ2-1	CASSPDRFGGTEQFF	TGCGCCAGCAGCCCCGACCGATTTGGGGGGACCGAGCAGTTCTTC
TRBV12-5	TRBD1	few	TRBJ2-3	CASGLPTGRRTGGLPAGTQYF	TGTGCTAGTGGTTTGCCAACTGGCCGGAGGACAGGGGGCTTGCCAGCGGGTACGCAGTATTTT